This TCR beta chain derives from a study of T cells after yellow fever vaccination. A process of 5'RACE template switching, which added a universal primer site and UMIs, was used to make TCR cDNA. TCRdb independently ran MiXCR on the 5' RACE reads; one entry per CDR3 protein. The sample has 400,000 or so distinct CDR3 sequences; around 10% are singletons. This clonotype has ten or more counts. The target antigen is unknown. The CDR3 runs to 13 residues. V lost 1 base and J 4 bases, leaving 9 bases between the germline ends. Germline lookup yields CDR1 SGHRS and CDR2 YFSETQ. Study observations and caveats: Abundant clonotypes from the bulk population could contaminate FACS-sorted repertoires. The booster saw the reappearance of most primary-vaccination clones (around 95% CD4, less than 90% CD8).

Specimen: PBMCs, collected on the day of the first yellow fever vaccination. The TCR comes from a man aged 18 to 35 who received the YFV17D yellow fever vaccine. V usage is TRBV5-1 and J usage is TRBJ2-7, with D uncertain. CDR3: CASSLSRSYEQYF. The CDR3 DNA sequence: TGCGCCAGCAGCTTGTCACGTTCGTACGAGCAGTACTTC.